These 14 T cell receptor beta chains originate from one sample sequenced in a study of OX40 agonist ivuxolimab in advanced cancers. Sequencing used immunoSEQ multiplex PCR; TCRdb keeps in-frame clones, though not all of them. Here the sample spans some 17,000 clones, 80% to 90% being singletons. Sequenced here: CD4+ or CD8+ T cells sorted from blood, sampled in a trial of the OX40 agonist ivuxolimab. The receptors were gathered from an adult with an advanced solid tumor such as melanoma, head and neck, liver or kidney cancer.

The chain recombines TRBV5-1 with TRBJ1-1; the D gene is possibly TRBD1 (5 bases). V gave up 7 bases and J gave up 4 bases, with 14 bases separating them. The length of the CDR3 is 13 residues. Germline V gene lookup returns CDR1 SGHRS and CDR2 YFSETQ. CDR3 protein: CASPGPTLTEAFF. The CDR3 DNA reads TGCGCCAGCCCGGGGCCGACGCTCACTGAAGCTTTCTTT.

The V gene is TRBV5-4, the J gene TRBJ2-7; D gene ambiguous. This CDR3 comprises 14 residues. In germline, CDR1 is SGHNT, CDR2 YYREEE (reference sequence). V shed 4 bases and J shed 7 bases, with 18 bases lying between them. The CDR3 DNA is TGTGCCAGCAGCAAAGATCGACGGTTGGAAGAGCAGTACTTC. This gives the protein CASSKDRRLEEQYF.

V usage is TRBV28 and J usage is TRBJ2-7, with unresolved D. CDR1 and CDR2 (germline): MDHEN, SYDVKM. CDR3 length equals 12 residues. The germline V and J ends were trimmed by 3 bases and 3 bases, with 6 bases remaining between them. The CDR3 reads CASSLGGYEQYF. DNA for the CDR3: TGTGCCAGCAGTTTGGGCGGCTACGAGCAGTACTTC.

This clone was counted between two and nine times. This chain uses TRBV7-9 with TRBJ2-7, with D perhaps being TRBD1 or TRBD2 (6 bases each). Per germline, CDR1 SEHNR and CDR2 FQNEAQ (reference sequence). Trimming left V 5 bases short and J 6 bases short, with 20 bases between. This CDR3 contains 15 residues. The CDR3 bases are TGTGCCAGCAGCCAAAAGATCGGGGGCAACTTCGAGCAGTACTTC. Protein: CASSQKIGGNFEQYF.

This clone was detected only once. The CDR3 reads CASGYSLGAYEQYF. CDR3 nucleotides: TGTGCCAGCGGTTATAGTTTAGGGGCCTACGAGCAGTACTTC. This rearrangement joins TRBV27 to TRBJ2-7; D is possibly TRBD1 (5 bases). The CDR3 consists of 14 residues. CDR1 and CDR2 from the germline V gene are MNHEY and SMNVEV (reference sequence). Deletions cut 8 bases from V and 2 bases from J, with 16 bases between.

This clone is medium-sized within its sample. The chain couples TRBV6-1 to TRBJ2-7; D not certain. The CDR3 has 12 amino acids. The germline V and J ends were trimmed by 5 bases and 5 bases, with 10 bases remaining between them. Germline lookup yields CDR1 MNHNS and CDR2 SASEGT. The CDR3 DNA sequence: TGTGCCAGCAGTCGGAACAATGACGAGCAGTACTTC. Translation: CASSRNNDEQYF.

The rearrangement links TRBV14 to TRBJ2-1; D ambiguous. The germline CDR1 and CDR2 sequences are SGHDN and FVKESK. The ends were cut back, 6 bases at V and 9 bases at J, with 12 bases in the middle. This CDR3 comprises 12 residues. The chain's CDR3 is CASSPGIGEQFF. The CDR3 nucleotides are TGTGCCAGCAGTCCCGGAATAGGTGAGCAGTTCTTC.

The chain links TRBV27 to TRBJ2-1, with 11 bases identical to TRBD2. The germline gives CDR1 MNHEY, CDR2 SMNVEV (reference sequence). CDR3 length: 15 residues. With 6 bases clipped from V and 2 bases from J, the junction kept 3 bases outside the gene matches. In DNA form, the CDR3 reads TGTGCCAGCAGCCGACTAGCGGGAACCTACAATGAGCAGTTCTTC. It encodes CASSRLAGTYNEQFF.

V and J are TRBV2 and TRBJ1-1, with 9 bases lining up with TRBD1. This CDR3 contains 15 residues. J gave up 7 bases and V 2 bases, and 8 bases lay outside the gene matches. Per the germline V gene, CDR1 is SNHLY and CDR2 is FYNNEI. The CDR3 DNA is TGTGCCAGCAGTGAAAGGGGGACAGGGTTTGATGAAGCTTTCTTT. This sequence encodes CASSERGTGFDEAFF.

CDR3 bases: TGTGCCAGCAGCCTTGACAGGGGTGGAAACACCATATATTTT. It translates to CASSLDRGGNTIYF. The rearrangement links TRBV7-9 to TRBJ1-3; 8 bases are shared with TRBD1. V was pared by 5 bases and J by 3 bases, with 3 bases of the junction left unmatched. Germline V lookup: CDR1 SEHNR, CDR2 FQNEAQ (reference sequence). This CDR3 comprises 14 residues.

The V and J genes are TRBV18 and TRBJ1-1, with D tentatively TRBD1 (5 bases). Germline V gene data show CDR1 as KGHSH and CDR2 as LQKENI. The V gene lost 1 base and the J gene lost 5 bases, with 11 bases spanning the gap. The CDR3 covers 14 residues. The CDR3 is CASSPQRGETEAFF. The CDR3 DNA sequence: TGTGCCAGCTCACCACAAAGGGGTGAAACTGAAGCTTTCTTT.

The rearrangement links TRBV2 to TRBJ2-7, with 9 bases matching TRBD1. The germline V gene encodes CDR1 SNHLY and CDR2 FYNNEI. This CDR3 spans 15 amino acids. V lost 1 base and J lost 3; bases outside the gene matches: 4. CDR3 nucleotides: TGTGCCAGCAGTGAAGGCTACAGGGGGCTCTACGAGCAGTACTTC. This sequence encodes CASSEGYRGLYEQYF.

The chain has TRBV30 and TRBJ2-5; perhaps D is TRBD1 or TRBD2 (6 bases each). V lost 6 bases and J 4 bases, leaving 12 bases between the germline ends. In germline, CDR1 is GTSNPN, CDR2 SVGIG (reference sequence). The CDR3 has 12 residues. For the CDR3, the DNA is TGTGCCTGTAGCGGAGGGGGAGAGACCCAGTACTTC. It specifies CACSGGGETQYF.

This clone is a singleton in its sample. The V call is TRBV5-4, the J call TRBJ2-3; TRBD2 agrees at 9 bases. V lost 0 bases, J lost 5 bases, and 10 bases stayed unmatched. CDR1 is SGHNT and CDR2 is YYREEE in the germline V gene (reference sequence). The CDR3 loop spans 17 amino acids. The CDR3 loop is CASSLALAGALGDTQYF. Written as DNA, the CDR3 is TGTGCCAGCAGCTTGGCTTTAGCGGGAGCGCTCGGAGATACGCAGTATTTT. Together with reference TRBV5-4 and TRBJ2-3, the CDR3 gives the full variable domain: ETGVTQSPTHLIKTRGQQVTLRCSSQSGHNTVSWYQQALGQGPQFIFQYYREEENGRGNFPPRFSGLQFPNYSSELNVNALELDDSALYLCASSLALAGALGDTQYFGPGTRLTVL.